These 14 T cell receptor beta chains were all obtained from the same sample, sequenced in a study of shared clonotypes between healthy human individuals. This table comes from immunoSEQ multiplex PCR, and its TCRdb copy is limited to in-frame clones, with some not included. The table shows roughly 500,000 clones, with 81% occurring only once. Material for sequencing was PBMCs. The receptors derive from a woman between 40 and 50 years old in good health. Some clones in this sample may be carry-over from other donors' samples.

The genes are TRBV11-3 and TRBJ2-1; possibly TRBD1 or TRBD2 for D (7 bases each). V was clipped by 5 bases and J by 3 bases, with 14 bases between them. Germline-derived CDR1 and CDR2 are SGHNT and YENEEA. CDR3 length equals 15 residues. The CDR3 loop reads CASSPGGDSYNEQFF. The CDR3 nucleotides read TGTGCCAGCAGCCCAGGGGGGGACAGCTACAATGAGCAGTTCTTC.

V usage is TRBV7-8 and J usage is TRBJ2-3; 13 bases match TRBD2. The CDR3 is 16 residues long. Losses at the gene ends were 4 bases for V and 6 bases for J; bases not matched to a gene: 7. CDR1 is SGHVS, CDR2 FQNEAQ, per germline. CDR3 in amino acids: CASSSGLAGYPDTQYF. CDR3 in DNA: TGTGCCAGCAGCTCGGGACTAGCGGGATATCCTGATACGCAGTATTTT.

The chain carries TRBV7-2 and TRBJ2-4; D may be TRBD1 (5 bases). Trimming removed 1 base from V and 0 bases from J, with 10 bases in between. Germline values: CDR1 SGHTA, CDR2 FQGNSA. There are 16 residues in the CDR3. The CDR3 DNA reads TGTGCCAGCAGCTTAGGGACACATCTAGCCAAAAACATTCAGTACTTC. As protein: CASSLGTHLAKNIQYF.

The genes are TRBV5-1 and TRBJ2-5; D unresolved. V lost 2 bases, J lost 2 bases, and 13 bases lay in between. Germline assignment: CDR1 SGHRS and CDR2 YFSETQ. This CDR3 region has 15 residues. In DNA, the CDR3 is TGCGCCAGCAGCTTTACCGCAGTGCCGCAAGAGACCCAGTACTTC. Its protein product is CASSFTAVPQETQYF.

This clone was observed once. A read error is the likely source, as a far larger clone sits one nucleotide away. The chain has TRBV2 and TRBJ2-6; a possible D gene is TRBD1 (5 bases). The CDR3 extends over 14 amino acids. Germline values: CDR1 SNHLY, CDR2 FYNNEI. The CDR3 coding sequence is TGTGCCAGCAGCACGGCCTCTGGGGCCAACGTCCCGACTTTC. Its translation is CASSTASGANVPTF. The variable domain in full, completed from reference TRBV2 and TRBJ2-6, reads EPEVTQTPSHQVTQMGQEVILRCVPISNHLYFYWYRQILGQKVEFLVSFYNNEISEKSEIFDDQFSVERPDGSNFTLKIRSTKLEDSAMYFCASSTASGANVPTFGAGSRLTVL.

The gene calls are TRBV10-1 and TRBJ1-5; D is ambiguous. Germline CDR1 is WNHNN and CDR2 is SYGVQD (reference sequence). The ends were cut back, 6 bases at V and 6 bases at J, with 21 bases in the middle. The CDR3 is made up of 16 amino acids. This chain's CDR3 is CASRGTDPKDIQPQHF. The CDR3 DNA reads as TGCGCCAGCAGAGGTACCGACCCAAAAGACATTCAGCCCCAGCATTTT.

V gene TRBV5-1 combines with J gene TRBJ2-1; D not resolved. Germline V lookup: CDR1 SGHRS, CDR2 YFSETQ. The CDR3 consists of 17 residues. The germline V and J ends were trimmed by 3 bases and 7 bases, with 23 bases remaining between them. The CDR3 DNA reads TGCGCCAGCAGCTCGGATCCCCGGGCCTATAATGGGAATGAGCAGTTCTTC. This codes for CASSSDPRAYNGNEQFF.

This rearrangement joins TRBV2 to TRBJ2-7; D uncertain. V was shortened by 7 bases and J by 4 bases, with 8 bases between the two germline ends. CDR1 SNHLY and CDR2 FYNNEI come from the germline V gene. CDR3 length equals 11 residues. The CDR3 loop is CASTRVYEQYF. CDR3 DNA sequence: TGTGCCAGCACCCGGGTATACGAGCAGTACTTC.

The chain couples TRBV10-3 to TRBJ2-5, with TRBD1 matching over 8 bases. Germline CDR1 ENHRY, CDR2 SYGVKD. CDR3 length: 16 residues. The ends lost 7 bases at V and 0 bases at J; junction bases unmatched: 10. CDR3 region: CAINLTTRGHQETQYF. CDR3 nucleotides: TGTGCCATCAACCTAACGACCAGGGGGCACCAAGAGACCCAGTACTTC.

Note on this clone: It is likely a read error: a sequence one base away is far more abundant. The chain combines TRBV29-1 with TRBJ1-1; TRBD1 is a possible D gene (6 bases). The CDR3 is 14 amino acids. V was clipped by 4 bases and J by 1 base, with 13 bases between them. Per germline, CDR1 SQVTM and CDR2 ANQGSEA. DNA of the CDR3: TGCAGCGTTGCCACGGGGGCATCGAACACTGAAGCTTTCTTT. It yields the protein CSVATGASNTEAFF.

The V call is TRBV27, the J call TRBJ1-1; D ambiguous. Trimming stripped 3 bases from V and 5 bases from J, with 13 bases between. This CDR3 region has 14 residues. CDR1 is MNHEY and CDR2 is SMNVEV in the germline V gene (reference sequence). The DNA of the CDR3 is TGTGCCAGCAGTTTTTCCTCAGAAGGAACTGAAGCTTTCTTT. Encoded protein: CASSFSSEGTEAFF.

The V and J genes are TRBV19 and TRBJ2-4, with 11 bases that match TRBD1. This CDR3 is built from 16 residues. Per the germline V gene, CDR1 is LNHDA and CDR2 is SQIVND (reference sequence). The trim removed 5 bases at V and 6 bases at J, leaving 9 bases unmatched. DNA for the CDR3: TGTGCCAGTAGTCAAGGGGACAGGGGGTTGGGAAACATTCAGTACTTC. Encoded protein: CASSQGDRGLGNIQYF.

About this clone itself: A read error is likely here: a far larger clone is one base away. This chain joins TRBV28 and TRBJ1-3; D possibly corresponds to TRBD1 (5 bases). The CDR3 sequence is 15 residues long. Per germline, CDR1 MDHEN and CDR2 SYDVKM. CDR3 nucleotides: TGTGCCAGCAGTACCCCGGGAGGGGTAGGAAACACCACATATTTT. Amino acid sequence: CASSTPGGVGNTTYF.

The chain has TRBV11-2 and TRBJ1-2; weak D call: TRBD1 (6 bases). The CDR3 runs 13 residues. Germline V gives CDR1 SGHAT, CDR2 FQNNGV. Trimming removed 4 bases at V and 7 bases at J, with 13 bases between. The CDR3 reads CASSSNRERGYTF. The CDR3 nucleotides are TGTGCCAGCAGCTCCAACAGGGAGCGTGGCTACACCTTC.